One and the same sample provided the 26 T cell receptor beta chains below, sequenced in a study of PD-1 blockade in classical Hodgkin lymphoma. The data were produced by immunoSEQ multiplex PCR, yet TCRdb's version contains in-frame clones alone and is incomplete. The repertoire holds approximately 59,000 clones, with approximately 90% as singletons. Each of the patients experienced relapse following autologous stem cell transplantation, and their brentuximab vedotin exposure differed. Specimen: peripheral blood mononuclear cells (PBMCs), collected before the second cycle of nivolumab. These receptors came from a human donor with classical Hodgkin lymphoma.

This chain connects TRBV29-1 to TRBJ2-5, with D perhaps matching TRBD1 or TRBD2 (5 bases each). The CDR3 is 12 residues long. CDR1 SQVTM and CDR2 ANQGSEA come from the germline V gene. The ends were cut back, 3 bases at V and 5 bases at J, with 10 bases in the middle. The CDR3 loop is CSVDRGGETQYF. CDR3 DNA: TGCAGCGTTGACCGGGGCGGGGAGACCCAGTACTTC.

The gene calls are TRBV12-5 and TRBJ2-1; 7 nucleotides align to TRBD2. Germline loops: CDR1 LGHNT, CDR2 FRNRAP. The CDR3 runs to 15 residues. Trimming took 1 base from V and 2 from J; bases not matched to a gene: 2. The CDR3 DNA follows: TGTGCTAGTGGTTTGGGCGGGGGACCCTACAATGAGCAGTTCTTC. This codes for CASGLGGGPYNEQFF.

The chain employs TRBV10-1 and TRBJ1-6, with 7 nucleotides matching TRBD1. CDR3 size: 16 residues. Germline V gives CDR1 WNHNN, CDR2 SYGVQD (reference sequence). V trimming: 6 bases; J trimming: 4 bases; junction bases outside the gene matches: 9. CDR3 nucleotide sequence: TGCGCCAGCAGGCCCGGGACAGAGGAATATAATTCACCCCTCCACTTT. It is translated as CASRPGTEEYNSPLHF.

This clone was observed once. The chain joins TRBV7-6 to TRBJ1-1; the D gene is possibly TRBD1 (5 bases). The germline CDR1 and CDR2 sequences are SGHVS and FNYEAQ. The CDR3 has 16 amino acids. V lost 3 bases and J 1 base, leaving 15 bases between the germline ends. CDR3 protein: CASSFTGSQGNTEAFF. CDR3 bases: TGTGCCAGCAGCTTTACGGGGAGCCAGGGGAACACTGAAGCTTTCTTT.

The J gene is TRBJ1-3, the V gene TRBV5-6; D is possibly TRBD1 (5 bases). The CDR3 runs 16 residues. Germline CDR1 reads SGHDT; CDR2 reads YYEEEE. Between the trimmed V and J ends, which lost 1 base and 0 bases, there was a span of 11 bases. The CDR3 nucleotides read TGTGCCAGCAGCTTGAACCGACAGTACTCTGGAAACACCATATATTTT. Its protein product is CASSLNRQYSGNTIYF.

The chain is built from TRBV2 and TRBJ1-4; no reliable D call. Trimming took off 8 bases at V and 5 bases at J, with 18 bases between the two ends. CDR3 length equals 15 residues. Germline V gene data show CDR1 as SNHLY and CDR2 as FYNNEI. Here the CDR3 reads CASYGRGSLNEKLFF. In DNA form, the CDR3 reads TGTGCCAGCTATGGACGCGGTTCCTTAAATGAAAAACTGTTTTTT.

About this clone: Because the CDR3's place on the DNA is in doubt, the DNA is left out and the CDR3 is given as listed by TCRdb. The chain has TRBV29-1 and TRBJ1-2; the D segment call TRBD1 is taken from the table without a DNA check. 12 amino acids form the CDR3, both terminal residues included. Germline V gene lookup returns CDR1 SQVTM and CDR2 ANQGSEA. The CDR3 loop reads CSVVVGQGAWTF.

The CDR3 region is CASSLGTGEGYTF. The CDR3 coding sequence is TGTGCCAGCAGCTTAGGGACAGGGGAGGGCTACACCTTC. The rearrangement links TRBV7-3 to TRBJ1-2, with 10 bases aligning to TRBD1. There are 13 residues in the CDR3. The V segment lost 2 bases and the J segment 8 bases; nucleotides outside the gene matches: 2. Germline CDR1 and CDR2: SGHTA and FQGTGA. The full variable domain, rest sourced from reference TRBV7-3 and TRBJ1-2, is GAGVSQTPSNKVTEKGKYVELRCDPISGHTALYWYRQSLGQGPEFLIYFQGTGAADDSGLPNDRFFAVRPEGSVSTLKIQRTERGDSAVYLCASSLGTGEGYTFGSGTRLTVV.

The gene calls are TRBV7-6 and TRBJ1-2, with D uncertain. Germline V CDR1 and CDR2: SGHVS, FNYEAQ. This CDR3 region has 14 residues. V lost 1 base and J lost 2, with 8 bases in between. CDR3: CASSLEAGNYGYTF. CDR3 coding DNA: TGTGCCAGCAGCTTAGAGGCGGGCAACTATGGCTACACCTTC.

V and J are TRBV21-1 and TRBJ2-5; TRBD1 reflects the table's D call only, with no check against the DNA. TRBV21-1 is tagged as a pseudogene. The CDR3 is 16 amino acids. As DNA, the CDR3 is TGTGCCAGCAGCAATTGGGGGCGACCTGGGGGAGAGACCCAGTACTTC. As protein: CASSNWGRPGGETQYF.

The V and J genes are TRBV27 and TRBJ1-3; 7 nucleotides agree with TRBD1. This CDR3 comprises 13 residues. Germline CDR1 and CDR2: MNHEY and SMNVEV (reference sequence). CDR3 amino acids: CADLEGARNTIYF. The CDR3 DNA reads as TGTGCAGACTTAGAGGGGGCTCGAAACACCATATATTTT.

This clone was found once. The chain couples TRBV27 to TRBJ2-7; 10 bases fit TRBD1. Germline V gene lookup returns CDR1 MNHEY and CDR2 SMNVEV (reference sequence). The CDR3 length is 15 residues. V was clipped by 4 bases and J by 4 bases; unmatched bases: 7. The CDR3 DNA is TGTGCCAGCAGTTCGGACAGGGGGTTAGAATACGAGCAGTACTTC. It codes for CASSSDRGLEYEQYF.

This clone was recorded once. Other DNA sequences in the same sample also yield this CDR3. The chain combines TRBV2 with TRBJ2-7; 9 bases match TRBD2. The V segment lost 4 bases and the J segment 0 bases; nucleotides outside the gene matches: 4. The CDR3 contains 15 residues. Germline V CDR1 and CDR2: SNHLY, FYNNEI. Here the CDR3 DNA reads TGTGCCAGCAGTGTGTATAGCGGGGGCTCCTACGAGCAGTACTTC. Translation: CASSVYSGGSYEQYF.

This chain connects TRBV4-2 to TRBJ2-2, with TRBD2 matching over 7 bases. The CDR3 has 20 amino acids. Germline V gene lookup returns CDR1 LGHNA and CDR2 YNFKEQ. Germline trimming cut 1 base from V and 3 bases from J; bases unmatched to any gene: 17. CDR3 bases: TGTGCCAGCAGCCAAGTTTTAAGGGGCGGGAGTAGAGGGGACACCGGGGAGCTGTTTTTT. Protein sequence: CASSQVLRGGSRGDTGELFF.

The V gene is TRBV5-5, the J gene TRBJ1-1, with TRBD1 matching 9 bases. The J segment lost 0 bases and the V segment lost 0 bases, leaving 12 bases of the junction unmatched. The CDR3 length is 19 residues. Per germline, CDR1 SGHKS and CDR2 YYEKEE (reference sequence). The CDR3 region has the DNA TGTGCCAGCAGCTTGGTCTTTGGCGGGACAGGGCCCATGAACACTGAAGCTTTCTTT. Residues: CASSLVFGGTGPMNTEAFF.

The chain is built from TRBV7-3 and TRBJ2-1; D ambiguous. Per germline, CDR1 SGHTA and CDR2 FQGTGA. The CDR3 contains 12 residues. Trimming cost V 1 base and J 15 bases, with 13 bases left between them. This chain's CDR3 is CASSLNPKSPFF. The CDR3 region has the DNA TGTGCCAGCAGCTTAAACCCCAAATCCCCGTTCTTC.

The chain links TRBV19 to TRBJ2-7; 7 bases map to TRBD1. Germline CDR1 LNHDA, CDR2 SQIVND (reference sequence). Trimming at V came to 5 bases and at J to 2 bases, leaving 9 bases not matched to a gene. The CDR3 spans 15 residues. This chain's CDR3 is CASSPPPGQAYEQYF. In nucleotides, the CDR3 is TGTGCCAGTAGTCCACCCCCAGGACAGGCCTACGAGCAGTACTTC.

The chain recombines TRBV6-5 with TRBJ1-2; D is unclear. Germline-derived CDR1 and CDR2 are MNHEY and SVGAGI. The CDR3 extends over 14 amino acids. V was shortened by 2 bases and J by 0 bases, with 7 bases between the two germline ends. In nucleotides, the CDR3 is TGTGCCAGCAGTTACGTGTCAGCTAACTATGGCTACACCTTC. It yields the protein CASSYVSANYGYTF.

This chain uses TRBV1 with TRBJ2-5; the DNA was not used to check the table's D call, TRBD2. TRBV1 is a pseudogene. The CDR3 totals 16 residues. CDR3 sequence reads: CTSSHSPPGLGETQYF. CDR3 DNA: TGCACCAGCAGCCACTCCCCTCCGGGACTAGGAGAGACCCAGTACTTC.

The chain joins TRBV5-6 to TRBJ2-7; D ambiguous. CDR3 length: 15 amino acids. Germline lookup yields CDR1 SGHDT and CDR2 YYEEEE. V dropped 1 base and J dropped 3 bases, with 14 bases sitting between them. The CDR3 region is CASSLSWRMDYEQYF. The CDR3 DNA is TGTGCCAGCAGCTTGTCCTGGCGGATGGACTACGAGCAGTACTTC.

CDR3 sequence reads: CASSVAQGLLKYF. The CDR3 DNA reads as TGTGCCAGCAGCGTAGCCCAAGGCCTCCTAAAGTACTTC. The J gene is TRBJ2-5, the V gene TRBV9; no firm D call. V lost 0 bases and J 12 bases, leaving 15 bases between the germline ends. This CDR3 has 13 amino acids. In germline, CDR1 is SGDLS, CDR2 YYNGEE.

This clone was recorded a few times. The chain recombines TRBV13 with TRBJ2-7, with unresolved D. Germline loops: CDR1 PRHDT, CDR2 FYEKMQ (reference sequence). This CDR3 has 11 amino acids. V lost 4 bases and J lost 0, with 1 base in between. CDR3 sequence: CASSSSYEQYF. CDR3 coding DNA: TGTGCCAGCAGCTCCTCCTACGAGCAGTACTTC.

The V gene is TRBV19, the J gene TRBJ2-1; 10 bases are shared with TRBD2. CDR1 and CDR2 from the germline V gene are LNHDA and SQIVND (reference sequence). The CDR3 is 15 residues long. V gave up 7 bases and J gave up 5 bases; unmatched junction bases: 8. Written as DNA, the CDR3 is TGTGCCAGTAACATAGGACTAGCGGCTAACAATGAGCAGTTCTTC. This codes for CASNIGLAANNEQFF.

This clone came up a few times. This chain joins TRBV19 and TRBJ2-7; D is possibly TRBD1 or TRBD2 (5 bases each). V lost 9 bases and J lost 4, with 25 bases in between. Germline V gene lookup returns CDR1 LNHDA and CDR2 SQIVND (reference sequence). The length of the CDR3 is 16 residues. CDR3 sequence reads: CASCRDRVICEYEQYF. The CDR3, as DNA: TGTGCCAGCTGCCGGGACCGAGTGATCTGTGAGTACGAGCAGTACTTC.

The chain couples TRBV7-8 to TRBJ1-3, with D uncertain. V lost 7 bases and J 2 bases, leaving 12 bases between the germline ends. The germline CDR1 and CDR2 sequences are SGHVS and FQNEAQ. CDR3 size: 14 residues. The CDR3 sequence is CASNPEGTGNTIYF. The CDR3, as DNA: TGTGCCAGCAACCCTGAGGGAACTGGAAACACCATATATTTT.

The genes are TRBV6-4 and TRBJ2-7; D unclear. Trimming cost V 2 bases and J 3 bases, with 2 bases left between them. There are 11 residues in the CDR3. From germline, CDR1 is MRHNA and CDR2 SNTAGT. The CDR3, as DNA: TGTGCCAGCAGTGACGGCTACGAGCAGTACTTC. Its translation is CASSDGYEQYF.